These 32 T cell receptor beta chains share one sample of origin, sequenced in a study of blood T cell repertoires in COVID-19. The table came from immunoSEQ multiplex PCR; TCRdb's copy has only in-frame clones and leaves some out. This sample yields 180,000 or so clones, of which roughly 89% are seen a single time; 3% to 4% belongs to the top ten. Sequencing used peripheral blood. These receptors all stem from a man younger than 30 with active or convalescent COVID-19.

This clone was counted a single time. The chain combines TRBV7-2 with TRBJ2-1; maybe TRBD1 (5 bases). V dropped 3 bases and J dropped 4 bases, with 7 bases sitting between them. Looked up from germline, CDR1 is SGHTA and CDR2 is FQGNSA. The CDR3 is 13 residues long. In DNA, the CDR3 is TGTGCCAGCAGCTTGACAGTTTACAATGAGCAGTTCTTC. Translating gives CASSLTVYNEQFF. The complete variable domain, with remaining parts taken from reference TRBV7-2 and TRBJ2-1, reads GAGVSQSPSNKVTEKGKDVELRCDPISGHTALYWYRQSLGQGLEFLIYFQGNSAPDKSGLPSDRFSAERTGGSVSTLTIQRTQQEDSAVYLCASSLTVYNEQFFGPGTRLTVL.

The chain combines TRBV7-9 with TRBJ1-2, with 9 bases lining up with TRBD1. V shed 0 bases, J shed 8 bases, and the junction held 16 bases outside the gene matches. The CDR3 extends over 18 amino acids. Germline V gene data show CDR1 as SEHNR and CDR2 as FQNEAQ (reference sequence). CDR3 sequence: CASSLAAGTGNRPIGYTF. CDR3 coding DNA: TGTGCCAGCAGCTTAGCGGCGGGGACAGGGAACCGCCCGATAGGCTACACCTTC.

The chain uses TRBV27 and TRBJ2-1, with D possibly matching TRBD1 (6 bases). Germline V lookup: CDR1 MNHEY, CDR2 SMNVEV (reference sequence). This CDR3 has 14 residues. Trimming took 3 bases from V and 4 from J, leaving 10 bases between them. As DNA, the CDR3 is TGTGCCAGCAGTTTCCGAGGACAGTACAATGAGCAGTTCTTC. It encodes CASSFRGQYNEQFF.

The V and J genes are TRBV14 and TRBJ2-2, with D unresolved. Germline CDR1 SGHDN, CDR2 FVKESK. V shed 3 bases and J shed 2 bases, with 7 bases lying between them. The CDR3 runs 14 residues. In DNA form, the CDR3 reads TGTGCCAGCAGCCAGAGCGTCAACACCGGGGAGCTGTTTTTT. This encodes CASSQSVNTGELFF.

The chain couples TRBV6-5 to TRBJ2-7; D is unclear. The CDR3 consists of 13 residues. V shed 2 bases and J shed 9 bases, with 14 bases lying between them. Germline V gives CDR1 MNHEY, CDR2 SVGAGI. In nucleotides, the CDR3 is TGTGCCAGCAGTTACCCTCCACGCGTTGGGCAGTACGTC. Translated, it gives CASSYPPRVGQYV.

The chain carries TRBV11-2 and TRBJ2-1; D unclear. This CDR3 spans 16 amino acids. V lost 5 bases, J lost 0 bases, and 14 bases lay in between. CDR1 and CDR2 (germline): SGHAT, FQNNGV. The CDR3 region is CASSRQPESSYNEQFF. CDR3 bases: TGTGCCAGCAGCCGACAACCGGAAAGCTCCTACAATGAGCAGTTCTTC.

The genes are TRBV27 and TRBJ1-5; tentatively, D is TRBD1 (5 bases). The CDR3 is 14 residues long. Trimming left V 6 bases short and J 7 bases short, with 16 bases between. Germline CDR1 reads MNHEY; CDR2 reads SMNVEV (reference sequence). DNA of the CDR3: TGTGCCAGCAGCATCCGGGACGGGGGGCAGCCCCAGCATTTT. It is translated as CASSIRDGGQPQHF.

This chain links TRBV11-3 with TRBJ2-3, with 8 positions matching TRBD1. Germline V gene lookup returns CDR1 SGHNT and CDR2 YENEEA. This CDR3 is 15 amino acids long. V was clipped by 6 bases and J by 2 bases; unmatched bases: 7. The CDR3 region is CASRQGQASTDTQYF. DNA of the CDR3: TGTGCCAGCAGACAGGGACAGGCCTCCACAGATACGCAGTATTTT.

The chain couples TRBV27 to TRBJ1-1; weak D call: TRBD1 (5 bases). Trimming stripped 5 bases from V and 3 bases from J, with 16 bases between. The CDR3 runs 15 residues. Germline CDR1 is MNHEY and CDR2 is SMNVEV (reference sequence). CDR3 bases: TGTGCCAGCAGTCACAATGGGGCGGATGACACTGAAGCTTTCTTT. Its protein is CASSHNGADDTEAFF.

The chain joins TRBV5-5 to TRBJ1-4; D is ambiguous. The CDR3 has 17 amino acids. Germline assignment: CDR1 SGHKS and CDR2 YYEKEE (reference sequence). V lost 3 bases to trimming and J lost 6 bases, with 21 bases between them. The CDR3 region has the DNA TGTGCCAGCAGCTCCCGGCTCTTTCGAATGGGCTATGAAAAACTGTTTTTT. As protein: CASSSRLFRMGYEKLFF.

This chain connects TRBV10-3 to TRBJ2-7, with 8 bases matching TRBD2. The CDR3 is 15 residues long. Germline V gene lookup returns CDR1 ENHRY and CDR2 SYGVKD. Trimming took 2 bases from V and 5 from J; bases not matched to a gene: 8. This CDR3 reads CAISESRGGRDEQYV. The CDR3 DNA reads TGTGCCATCAGTGAGAGTCGGGGGGGCCGGGACGAGCAGTACGTC.

The chain employs TRBV7-6 and TRBJ2-5; D is undetermined. This CDR3 has 12 amino acids. V was cut by 5 bases and J by 5 bases, with 9 bases left in between. Germline values: CDR1 SGHVS, CDR2 FNYEAQ. CDR3 nucleotides: TGTGCCAGCAGCCCAGTGCTGGAGACCCAGTACTTC. Translated: CASSPVLETQYF.

This chain joins TRBV7-9 and TRBJ2-2; D call uncertain. The CDR3 runs 16 residues. V lost 3 bases and J lost 1, with 12 bases in between. CDR1 SEHNR and CDR2 FQNEAQ come from the germline V gene (reference sequence). The CDR3 here is CASSFSPEMNTGELFF. In nucleotides, the CDR3 is TGTGCCAGCAGCTTTTCTCCCGAGATGAACACCGGGGAGCTGTTTTTT.

This sequence joins TRBV3-1 (or the pseudogene TRBV3-2) and TRBJ2-5; TRBD2 aligns across 8 bases. With 3 bases clipped from V and 5 bases from J, the junction kept 8 bases outside the gene matches. This CDR3 is 15 amino acids long. Germline lookup yields CDR1 LGHDT and CDR2 YNNKEL (reference sequence). The CDR3 DNA is TGTGCCAGCAGCCAGCAGCGGGGGCCCGGGGAGACCCAGTACTTC. Protein sequence: CASSQQRGPGETQYF.

The rearrangement links TRBV7-2 to TRBJ2-1; perhaps TRBD1 as D (6 bases). Germline V gives CDR1 SGHTA, CDR2 FQGNSA. The CDR3 consists of 14 residues. Trimming stripped 3 bases from V and 4 bases from J, with 10 bases between. The CDR3 sequence: CASSLTGPYNEQFF. The CDR3 DNA reads TGTGCCAGCAGCTTGACAGGACCTTACAATGAGCAGTTCTTC.

The chain has TRBV11-2 and TRBJ2-7; the match to TRBD2 covers 16 bases. V lost 6 bases and J lost 8; bases outside the gene matches: 10. The CDR3 length is 16 residues. From germline, CDR1 is SGHAT and CDR2 FQNNGV. The CDR3 DNA sequence: TGTGCCAGCAGAGAGGGACTAGCGGGAGGGTACGCCCAGCAGTACTTC. Its protein product is CASREGLAGGYAQQYF. The whole variable domain, filled in from reference TRBV11-2 and TRBJ2-7, reads EAGVAQSPRYKIIEKRQSVAFWCNPISGHATLYWYQQILGQGPKLLIQFQNNGVVDDSQLPKDRFSAERLKGVDSTLKIQPAKLEDSAVYLCASREGLAGGYAQQYFGPGTRLTVT.

The V call is TRBV5-4, the J call TRBJ1-6; D is ambiguous. With 7 bases removed from V and 9 bases from J, the gap between germline ends came to 11 bases. CDR1 is SGHNT and CDR2 is YYREEE in the germline V gene (reference sequence). This CDR3 contains 12 residues. CDR3 residues: CASCDRGSPLHF. CDR3 nucleotides: TGTGCCAGCTGCGACCGCGGTTCACCCCTCCACTTT.

The gene calls are TRBV4-1 and TRBJ2-2; D call uncertain. The CDR3 is made up of 14 amino acids. Looked up from germline, CDR1 is MGHRA and CDR2 is YSYEKL. V lost 2 bases, J lost 5 bases, and 9 bases lay in between. Here the CDR3 reads CASSQLSQTGELFF. The CDR3, as DNA: TGCGCCAGCAGCCAACTCTCCCAGACCGGGGAGCTGTTTTTT.

This clone has only one observation. The gene calls are TRBV9 and TRBJ1-1; a weak D match, TRBD1 (5 bases). V dropped 3 bases and J dropped 6 bases, with 15 bases sitting between them. Germline V gives CDR1 SGDLS, CDR2 YYNGEE. This CDR3 is built from 14 residues. CDR3: CASSGGAGFPEAFF. The CDR3 region has the DNA TGTGCCAGCAGCGGTGGGGCAGGGTTCCCTGAAGCTTTCTTT.

The chain recombines TRBV7-9 with TRBJ1-2, with unresolved D. Germline V gene sequence: CDR1 SEHNR, CDR2 FQNEAQ (reference sequence). V lost 3 bases, J lost 0 bases, and 11 bases lay in between. The CDR3 totals 15 residues. The CDR3 DNA sequence: TGTGCCAGCAGCTTCGTAAACAGCCCTAACTATGGCTACACCTTC. This encodes CASSFVNSPNYGYTF. Using reference TRBV7-9 and TRBJ1-2 for the parts outside the CDR3, the full variable domain is DTGVSQNPRHKITKRGQNVTFRCDPISEHNRLYWYRQTLGQGPEFLTYFQNEAQLEKSRLLSDRFSAERPKGSFSTLEIQRTEQGDSAMYLCASSFVNSPNYGYTFGSGTRLTVV.

To note about this clone: Within the sample, other DNA sequences also encode this same CDR3. J is TRBJ2-5 and V is TRBV11-2; D gene ambiguous. The CDR3 is made up of 11 amino acids. Trimming cost V 5 bases and J 5 bases, with 6 bases left between them. The V gene's germline CDR1 is SGHAT and CDR2 FQNNGV. The CDR3 loop is CASSLLETQYF. CDR3 DNA sequence: TGTGCCAGCAGCCTTCTGGAGACCCAGTACTTC.

The gene calls are TRBV7-9 and TRBJ2-7; D may be TRBD1 (5 bases). The CDR3 is made up of 15 amino acids. Germline V gene data show CDR1 as SEHNR and CDR2 as FQNEAQ (reference sequence). The V end lost 5 bases, the J end lost 0 bases, and 14 bases lay between the germline ends. This CDR3 is CASSQTVLSSYEQYF. CDR3 nucleotide sequence: TGTGCCAGCAGCCAGACAGTCCTAAGCTCCTACGAGCAGTACTTC.

The chain is built from TRBV5-6 and TRBJ1-5, with a possible D match to TRBD1 (5 bases). The germline V gene encodes CDR1 SGHDT and CDR2 YYEEEE. CDR3 size: 14 residues. V shed 0 bases and J shed 5 bases, with 9 bases lying between them. The CDR3 region has the DNA TGTGCCAGCAGCTTGGCCGGGGGGGATCAGCCCCAGCATTTT. It is translated as CASSLAGGDQPQHF.

This clone was picked up one time. This chain links TRBV29-1 with TRBJ1-1; 7 bases map to TRBD1. Germline CDR1 and CDR2: SQVTM and ANQGSEA. This CDR3 has 13 residues. With V trimmed by 7 bases and J by 1 base, 6 bases remained unmatched. CDR3 bases: TGCAGCGCCAACCGGGACAGGAACACTGAAGCTTTCTTT. This sequence encodes CSANRDRNTEAFF.

This sequence joins TRBV19 and TRBJ1-2; D is unresolved. The CDR3 consists of 13 residues. Looked up from germline, CDR1 is LNHDA and CDR2 is SQIVND (reference sequence). Trimming took 6 bases from V and 3 from J, leaving 11 bases between them. The CDR3 DNA is TGTGCCAGTAGCCTACCCGGGGACTATGGCTACACCTTC. Amino acid sequence: CASSLPGDYGYTF.

The V gene is TRBV6-4, the J gene TRBJ2-1; D uncertain. Trimming pared 6 bases from V and 10 bases from J, leaving 25 bases between. The CDR3 loop spans 16 amino acids. Germline-derived CDR1 and CDR2 are MRHNA and SNTAGT. CDR3 sequence (DNA): TGTGCCAGCAGCGCCGGGTACGCGGATCCACAATGGGAGCAGTTCTTC. It translates to CASSAGYADPQWEQFF.

The V and J genes are TRBV6-2 or TRBV6-3 and TRBJ1-5, with 9 bases identical to TRBD1. CDR1 MNHEY and CDR2 SVGEGT come from the germline V gene. The CDR3 is 17 amino acids. Losses at the gene ends were 2 bases for V and 3 bases for J; bases not matched to a gene: 8. The CDR3 DNA is TGTGCCAGCAGTTACCGTGGAACAGGGGGCTTCAATCAGCCCCAGCATTTT. Translated: CASSYRGTGGFNQPQHF.

The chain is built from TRBV12-3 or TRBV12-4 and TRBJ2-2, with D hard to call. The CDR3 length is 12 residues. With 2 bases removed from V and 6 bases from J, the gap between germline ends came to 4 bases. In DNA, the CDR3 is TGTGCCAGCAGTTTATCTTCCGGGGAGCTGTTTTTT. Its protein product is CASSLSSGELFF.

This rearrangement joins TRBV3-1 (or the pseudogene TRBV3-2) to TRBJ1-4; 8 bases are shared with TRBD1. The J segment lost 7 bases and the V segment lost 3 bases, leaving 7 bases of the junction unmatched. Germline V gene sequence: CDR1 LGHDT, CDR2 YNNKEL (reference sequence). The CDR3 is 15 amino acids. Here the CDR3 reads CASSHAGTGGEKLFF. CDR3 nucleotide sequence: TGTGCCAGCAGCCACGCAGGGACAGGTGGTGAAAAACTGTTTTTT.

This chain links TRBV12-5 with TRBJ1-4; no definite D call. The CDR3 sequence is 14 residues long. Germline-derived CDR1 and CDR2 are LGHNT and FRNRAP. V gave up 6 bases and J gave up 4 bases, with 12 bases separating them. CDR3 region: CASGSDTLNEKLFF. The CDR3 bases are TGTGCTAGTGGCTCCGACACCCTTAATGAAAAACTGTTTTTT. The variable domain in full, with the rest retrieved from reference TRBV12-5 and TRBJ1-4, is DARVTQTPRHKVTEMGQEVTMRCQPILGHNTVFWYRQTMMQGLELLAYFRNRAPLDDSGMPKDRFSAEMPDATLATLKIQPSEPRDSAVYFCASGSDTLNEKLFFGSGTQLSVL.

This rearrangement joins TRBV4-2 to TRBJ1-2; 7 bases line up with TRBD1. Germline-derived CDR1 and CDR2 are LGHNA and YNFKEQ. Trimming at V came to 6 bases and at J to 1 base, leaving 2 bases not matched to a gene. This CDR3 is built from 13 residues. DNA for the CDR3: TGTGCCAGCAGGCGGGACAGTAACTATGGCTACACCTTC. Protein sequence: CASRRDSNYGYTF.

V and J are TRBV7-9 and TRBJ2-3, with D hard to call. Germline assignment: CDR1 SEHNR and CDR2 FQNEAQ (reference sequence). The CDR3 sequence is 14 residues long. Trimming shortened V by 5 bases and J by 3 bases, and 12 bases separated the two germline ends. CDR3 coding DNA: TGTGCCAGCAGCGCCCCCTACCCAACAGATACGCAGTATTTT. It codes for CASSAPYPTDTQYF.